Presented here are 22 T cell receptor beta chains from one specimen sequenced in a study of blood T cells in healthy people across ages. The use of a sample-barcoded 5' primer and a J-beta primer mix characterized a second PCR of about 6 to 11 cycles. TCRdb used MiXCR to reprocess the 5' RACE reads, holding one entry per CDR3 protein. In the table there are some 800,000 distinct CDR3 sequences, around 45% of which are singletons. Sequenced sample: blood. Receptor source: a man aged 60 to 69 in good health.

The chain combines TRBV7-3 with TRBJ2-7; D possibly corresponds to TRBD1 (5 bases). The better agreement between TRBJ2-5 and the DNA end casts doubt on the J call. CDR1 is SGHTA and CDR2 is FQGTGA in the germline V gene. This CDR3 spans 14 amino acids. This CDR3 reads CASSLFGRGETQYF. CDR3 DNA: TGTGCCAGCAGCTTATTCGGAAGGGGAGAGACCCAGTACTTC.

This clonotype was seen a handful of times. As DNA, the CDR3 is TGTGCCAGCAGCTCCGGACAAACTAGCAATCAGCCCCAGCATTTT. Its protein is CASSSGQTSNQPQHF. V gene TRBV27 combines with J gene TRBJ1-5; maybe TRBD1 (5 bases). CDR1 is MNHEY and CDR2 is SMNVEV in the germline V gene (reference sequence). The CDR3 contains 15 residues. The ends were cut back, 6 bases at V and 0 bases at J, with 12 bases in the middle.

The CDR3 DNA sequence: TGTGCCAGCAGCAACATACTAGCGGCAGCCCGGGACCAGTACTTC. It yields the protein CASSNILAAARDQYF. The chain carries TRBV11-3 and TRBJ2-5; 8 bases are shared with TRBD2. This CDR3 spans 15 amino acids. Germline V gene sequence: CDR1 SGHNT, CDR2 YENEEA. Trimming cost V 5 bases and J 10 bases; bases outside gene matches: 15.

This chain links TRBV28 with TRBJ2-3, with a possible D match to TRBD1 (6 bases). Germline V gene data show CDR1 as MDHEN and CDR2 as SYDVKM. The CDR3 loop spans 17 amino acids. V shed 3 bases and J shed 3 bases, with 19 bases lying between them. CDR3 DNA: TGTGCCAGCAGTTTGGGGCAGGGGCTGGCGCTGACAGATACGCAGTATTTT. Translated: CASSLGQGLALTDTQYF. Looking up the rest from reference TRBV28 and TRBJ2-3 gives the full variable domain: DVKVTQSSRYLVKRTGEKVFLECVQDMDHENMFWYRQDPGLGLRLIYFSYDVKMKEKGDIPEGYSVSREKKERFSLILESASTNQTSMYLCASSLGQGLALTDTQYFGPGTRLTVL.

The rearrangement uses TRBV18 and TRBJ1-1; D is uncertain. The V and J ends lost 5 bases and 3 bases respectively, with 10 bases between them. Germline assignment: CDR1 KGHSH and CDR2 LQKENI. The CDR3 is made up of 13 amino acids. CDR3 loop: CASSTDGYTEAFF. The CDR3 DNA reads as TGTGCCAGCTCAACGGACGGGTACACTGAAGCTTTCTTT.

The CDR3 nucleotides are TGTGCCAGCGGTACTACCTTGGGCACAGATACGCAGTATTTT. Translation gives CASGTTLGTDTQYF. The V and J genes are TRBV6-2 or TRBV6-3 and TRBJ2-3; no clear D gene. This CDR3 has 14 amino acids. Germline V gene lookup returns CDR1 MNHEY and CDR2 SVGEGT. V shed 8 bases and J shed 1 base, with 13 bases lying between them.

The genes are TRBV5-1 and TRBJ2-1, with a tentative D call TRBD1 (5 bases). In germline, CDR1 is SGHRS, CDR2 YFSETQ. Trimming took off 5 bases at V and 9 bases at J, with 12 bases between the two ends. This CDR3 comprises 12 residues. CDR3 sequence: CASRGQGVEQFF. The CDR3 bases are TGCGCCAGCAGGGGGCAGGGCGTTGAGCAGTTCTTC.

The chain has TRBV10-3 and TRBJ2-1, with TRBD2 identical over 10 bases. This CDR3 spans 16 amino acids. Germline CDR1 and CDR2: ENHRY and SYGVKD. V lost 6 bases to trimming and J lost 3 bases; unmatched junction nucleotides: 8. In DNA, the CDR3 is TGTGCCATCAGCCTTCAGCGGGGGGGTGACTACAATGAGCAGTTCTTC. It specifies CAISLQRGGDYNEQFF.

This clonotype was picked up a small number of times. The V call is TRBV11-1, the J call TRBJ2-3; D is perhaps TRBD2 (5 bases). In germline, CDR1 is SGHAT, CDR2 FQDESV (reference sequence). Trimming cost V 1 base and J 6 bases, with 11 bases left between them. This CDR3 contains 14 residues. CDR3 nucleotides: TGTGCCAGCAGCTTAGATGGCGGGTTCGATACGCAGTATTTT. Its protein is CASSLDGGFDTQYF. Full variable domain (outside the CDR3, taken from reference TRBV11-1 and TRBJ2-3): EAEVAQSPRYKITEKSQAVAFWCDPISGHATLYWYRQILGQGPELLVQFQDESVVDDSQLPKDRFSAERLKGVDSTLKIQPAELGDSAMYLCASSLDGGFDTQYFGPGTRLTVL.

This clonotype occurred a few times. The chain recombines TRBV5-1 with TRBJ2-1; the match to TRBD1 covers 12 bases. Trimming took 4 bases from V and 6 from J; bases not matched to a gene: 8. CDR1 SGHRS and CDR2 YFSETQ come from the germline V gene. CDR3 length: 16 amino acids. CDR3 nucleotides: TGCGCCAGCAGCCCGGGGGACAGGGGGCTCTCCAATGAGCAGTTCTTC. Translating gives CASSPGDRGLSNEQFF.

The chain joins TRBV7-2 to TRBJ2-5; the match to TRBD2 covers 13 bases. The CDR3 is 16 residues long. CDR1 SGHTA and CDR2 FQGNSA come from the germline V gene. V gave up 4 bases and J gave up 4 bases; unmatched junction bases: 6. The CDR3 reads CASSSTTSGGGETQYF. CDR3 coding DNA: TGTGCCAGCAGCTCGACCACTAGCGGGGGGGGAGAGACCCAGTACTTC.

V usage is TRBV27 and J usage is TRBJ2-5, with TRBD2 matching over 8 bases. The J call could be wrong; TRBJ2-7 is a better fit for the DNA end. This CDR3 is built from 15 residues. CDR1 and CDR2 from the germline V gene are MNHEY and SMNVEV (reference sequence). In DNA, the CDR3 is TGTGCCAGCAGCTCGACGGGACTAGGATTTTACGAGCAGTACTTC. It is translated as CASSSTGLGFYEQYF.

V gene TRBV30 combines with J gene TRBJ2-7; D may be TRBD2 (7 bases). With 5 bases removed from V and 12 bases from J, the gap between germline ends came to 23 bases. The CDR3 extends over 13 amino acids. Germline loops: CDR1 GTSNPN, CDR2 SVGIG (reference sequence). CDR3 protein: CAWDYGLGGTRYF. CDR3 nucleotide sequence: TGTGCCTGGGATTATGGACTAGGGGGGACCCGGTACTTC.

This clonotype was seen more than once but under ten times. V and J are TRBV13 and TRBJ2-7, with D unresolved. TRBJ2-5 matches the DNA end more closely, so the J call is doubtful. This CDR3 region has 14 residues. From germline, CDR1 is PRHDT and CDR2 FYEKMQ (reference sequence). The CDR3 here is CASSSDSLRETQYF. CDR3 DNA sequence: TGTGCCAGCAGCTCAGACTCTTTAAGAGAGACCCAGTACTTC.

This clonotype was observed once. The chain couples TRBV4-3 to TRBJ2-7; D uncertain. The V end was cut by 1 base, the J end by 5 bases, with 15 bases between. The V gene's germline CDR1 is LGHNA and CDR2 YSLEER. The CDR3 has 15 residues. The CDR3 bases are TGCGCCAGCAGCCAAGGATCTCAAGAGGCCCACGAGCAGTACTTC. This codes for CASSQGSQEAHEQYF.

V and J are TRBV29-1 and TRBJ2-7, with D perhaps matching TRBD1 (6 bases). This CDR3 has 12 residues. Germline CDR1 SQVTM, CDR2 ANQGSEA. The ends were cut back, 6 bases at V and 3 bases at J, with 12 bases in the middle. The CDR3, as DNA: TGCAGCGTATCACAGGGAGACTACGAGCAGTACTTC. This encodes CSVSQGDYEQYF.

This chain links TRBV4-1 with TRBJ2-3; D not certain. Trimming removed 2 bases at V and 0 bases at J, with 12 bases between. The CDR3 runs 16 residues. Germline assignment: CDR1 MGHRA and CDR2 YSYEKL. The CDR3: CASSQIGRTSTDTQYF. CDR3 DNA: TGCGCCAGCAGCCAAATAGGCCGAACTAGCACAGATACGCAGTATTTT.

This chain links TRBV6-5 with TRBJ2-3; 11 nucleotides align to TRBD2. Germline CDR1 reads MNHEY; CDR2 reads SVGAGI. The CDR3 loop spans 16 amino acids. After removal of 7 bases from V and 2 bases from J, the junction contained 8 bases not matched to a gene. Here the CDR3 DNA reads TGTGCCAGCACCCCGACTAGCGGGGCAATCACAGATACGCAGTATTTT. Translating gives CASTPTSGAITDTQYF.

A remark on this clonotype: The junction departs from germline at one end; a sequencing error may be responsible. This chain uses TRBV4-3 with TRBJ1-6, with D maybe TRBD1 (5 bases). The CDR3 loop spans 16 amino acids. Germline V gives CDR1 LGHNA, CDR2 YSLEER. The DNA for the CDR3 is TGCGCCAGCAGCCAAGGGGCAGGGAATTATAATTCGCCCCTCCACTTT. As protein: CASSQGAGNYNSPLHF.

This clonotype is a singleton in its sample. The chain employs TRBV6-2 or TRBV6-3 and TRBJ1-2, with D unresolved. The CDR3 spans 13 residues. V shed 7 bases and J shed 2 bases, with 11 bases lying between them. Germline V CDR1 and CDR2: MNHEY, SVGEGT. The CDR3 nucleotides read TGTGCCAGCAACCCGGACGCGAACTATGGCTACACCTTC. This encodes CASNPDANYGYTF.

This clonotype was counted a few times. The rearrangement joins TRBV7-2 to TRBJ2-1; the D gene is possibly TRBD1 (6 bases). This CDR3 has 18 residues. The germline V gene has CDR1 SGHTA and CDR2 FQGNSA. Trimming removed 4 bases from V and 5 bases from J, with 24 bases in between. The CDR3 sequence: CASSSTRGQGISDNEQFF. CDR3 in DNA: TGTGCCAGCAGCTCCACTCGGGGCCAGGGGATCAGCGACAATGAGCAGTTCTTC.

The rearrangement links TRBV11-2 to TRBJ2-3; 9 bases align to TRBD1. The germline gives CDR1 SGHAT, CDR2 FQNNGV. The CDR3 contains 21 residues. V gave up 5 bases and J gave up 3 bases; unmatched junction bases: 24. This CDR3 reads CASSPQPRDRDSDGLTDTQYF. The CDR3 DNA reads TGTGCCAGCAGCCCCCAGCCCCGGGACAGGGATAGTGATGGGTTGACAGATACGCAGTATTTT.